A single sample gave rise to the 14 T cell receptor beta chains below, sequenced in a study of blood T cell repertoires in COVID-19. The method was immunoSEQ multiplex PCR; TCRdb's version includes in-frame clones alone and lacks a portion of them. This table has 150,000 to 200,000 clones, approximately 89% appearing once. Specimen: peripheral blood. The receptors derive from a man in his sixties or seventies with acute or convalescent COVID-19.

This clone came up once. The chain combines TRBV9 with TRBJ2-1, with 11 bases fitting TRBD2. Germline V CDR1 and CDR2: SGDLS, YYNGEE. With 0 bases clipped from V and 0 bases from J, the junction kept 5 bases outside the gene matches. The CDR3 sequence is 18 residues long. The CDR3 reads CASSVGLAGYSSYNEQFF. The CDR3 DNA follows: TGTGCCAGCAGCGTAGGACTAGCGGGATATAGCTCCTACAATGAGCAGTTCTTC.

The chain is built from TRBV7-8 and TRBJ2-2; 10 nucleotides line up with TRBD2. Trimming removed 4 bases from V and 6 bases from J; junction bases left unmatched: 8. This CDR3 comprises 16 residues. Looked up from germline, CDR1 is SGHVS and CDR2 is FQNEAQ. The CDR3 sequence: CASSSSAGGLAGELFF. As DNA, the CDR3 is TGTGCCAGCAGCTCGTCAGCGGGAGGGCTGGCCGGGGAGCTGTTTTTT.

This chain links TRBV9 with TRBJ2-3, with D possibly being TRBD2 (6 bases). Germline V CDR1 and CDR2: SGDLS, YYNGEE. The CDR3 extends over 13 amino acids. V shed 6 bases and J shed 1 base, with 9 bases lying between them. The CDR3 nucleotides read TGTGCCAGCAATCAGCGGGGCACAGATACGCAGTATTTT. Protein sequence: CASNQRGTDTQYF.

This clone was counted a single time. The chain employs TRBV18 and TRBJ2-3; unclear D gene. V was pared by 3 bases and J by 3 bases, with 7 bases between. The CDR3 has 13 amino acids. CDR1 and CDR2 from the germline V gene are KGHSH and LQKENI. Here the CDR3 DNA reads TGTGCCAGCTCACCCCAGGCTACAGATACGCAGTATTTT. It translates to CASSPQATDTQYF.

The rearrangement joins TRBV10-3 to TRBJ2-7, with TRBD2 matching 7 bases. CDR1 and CDR2 from the germline V gene are ENHRY and SYGVKD. There are 13 residues in the CDR3. With V trimmed by 10 bases and J by 3 bases, 9 bases remained unmatched. The CDR3 reads CATLGSGGYEQYF. The CDR3, as DNA: TGTGCCACCCTAGGGTCGGGAGGCTACGAGCAGTACTTC.

The V gene is TRBV5-1, the J gene TRBJ2-2; TRBD1 matches at 11 bases. The CDR3 consists of 16 residues. CDR1 and CDR2 from the germline V gene are SGHRS and YFSETQ. V shed 0 bases, J shed 7 bases, and the junction held 5 bases outside the gene matches. This CDR3 is CASSLAGTGGGGELFF. The CDR3 coding sequence is TGCGCCAGCAGCTTGGCCGGGACAGGGGGAGGCGGGGAGCTGTTTTTT.

The chain recombines TRBV6-5 with TRBJ2-1, with a possible D match to TRBD2 (6 bases). CDR1 MNHEY and CDR2 SVGAGI come from the germline V gene. CDR3 length equals 15 residues. V lost 0 bases to trimming and J lost 4 bases, with 10 bases between them. CDR3 DNA sequence: TGTGCCAGCAGTTACTCGAGGGGAGGTTACAATGAGCAGTTCTTC. This encodes CASSYSRGGYNEQFF.

V and J are TRBV4-2 and TRBJ2-5, with TRBD2 matching 11 bases. CDR1 and CDR2 from the germline V gene are LGHNA and YNFKEQ. The CDR3 loop spans 16 amino acids. Trimming at V came to 1 base and at J to 2 bases, leaving 3 bases not matched to a gene. CDR3 in amino acids: CASSQGVAGGQETQYF. As DNA, the CDR3 is TGTGCCAGCAGCCAAGGGGTAGCGGGGGGGCAAGAGACCCAGTACTTC.

This rearrangement joins TRBV15 to TRBJ2-7, with 7 positions matching TRBD2. The CDR3 totals 15 residues. Germline V lookup: CDR1 LNHNV, CDR2 YYDKDF (reference sequence). With V trimmed by 1 base and J by 3 bases, 6 bases remained unmatched. CDR3 nucleotide sequence: TGTGCCACCAGCAGAGCAGTCAGCGGGGACTACGAGCAGTACTTC. Residues: CATSRAVSGDYEQYF.

This clone was seen only a few times. Other DNA sequences in this specimen translate into the identical CDR3. CDR3 region: CASSVVGGAGNTIYF. The CDR3, as DNA: TGTGCCAGCAGCGTAGTAGGAGGAGCTGGAAACACCATATATTTT. The rearrangement links TRBV9 to TRBJ1-3; no clear D. Germline values: CDR1 SGDLS, CDR2 YYNGEE. V gave up 0 bases and J gave up 2 bases, with 9 bases separating them. There are 15 residues in the CDR3.

The chain employs TRBV3-1 (or the pseudogene TRBV3-2) and TRBJ1-4, with D perhaps matching TRBD1 (5 bases). The CDR3 loop spans 16 amino acids. V was clipped by 1 base and J by 8 bases, with 17 bases between them. Germline loops: CDR1 LGHDT, CDR2 YNNKEL (reference sequence). The chain's CDR3 is CASSQVWEGSGEKLFF. CDR3 in DNA: TGTGCCAGCAGCCAAGTCTGGGAGGGGTCGGGCGAAAAACTGTTTTTT.

The V gene is TRBV5-6, the J gene TRBJ2-7; 7 bases line up with TRBD2. The germline V gene encodes CDR1 SGHDT and CDR2 YYEEEE. With V trimmed by 3 bases and J by 0 bases, 6 bases remained unmatched. The CDR3 is 15 amino acids. CDR3 DNA: TGTGCCAGCAGCTACGGAGCGGGAAGCTCCTACGAGCAGTACTTC. Its protein is CASSYGAGSSYEQYF.

J is TRBJ2-7 and V is TRBV5-5; D is perhaps TRBD1 (6 bases). V lost 4 bases to trimming and J lost 3 bases, with 17 bases between them. CDR1 and CDR2 (germline): SGHKS, YYEKEE (reference sequence). The CDR3 length is 15 residues. The CDR3 is CASSPTPDRSYEQYF. CDR3 nucleotides: TGTGCCAGCAGCCCCACCCCGGACAGAAGCTACGAGCAGTACTTC. Full variable domain (missing parts from reference TRBV5-5 and TRBJ2-7): DAGVTQSPTHLIKTRGQQVTLRCSPISGHKSVSWYQQVLGQGPQFIFQYYEKEERGRGNFPDRFSARQFPNYSSELNVNALLLGDSALYLCASSPTPDRSYEQYFGPGTRLTVT.

CDR3 residues: CASSPWQGKDSGANVLTF. The DNA for the CDR3 is TGTGCCAGCTCACCATGGCAGGGGAAGGATTCTGGGGCCAACGTCCTGACTTTC. The chain recombines TRBV18 with TRBJ2-6; a weak D match, TRBD1 (6 bases). V lost 2 bases to trimming and J lost 1 base, with 15 bases between them. Germline CDR1 and CDR2: KGHSH and LQKENI. The CDR3 is made up of 18 amino acids.